The 9 T cell receptor beta chains below were found in one sample sequenced in a study of CD8+CD57+ T cells in acquired aplastic anemia. For CDR3 and TCR beta VDJ profiling, genomic DNA was the template used. Using its own MiXCR run on the reads, TCRdb lists one record per CDR3 protein. The table records about 180,000 distinct CDR3 sequences, approximately 48% of them present only once. For sequencing, patients were chosen who had shown expansion of CD8+CD57+ cells by flow cytometry. The sample was sorted CD4+, CD8+, or CD8+CD57+ T cells (not recorded which) from PBMCs. The receptors shown here come from a human donor with aplastic anemia.

CDR3 nucleotides: TGTGCCAGCGCTCAGGGGAATGACTACGAGCAGTACTTC. It translates to CASAQGNDYEQYF. The rearrangement uses TRBV28 and TRBJ2-7, with D possibly matching TRBD1 (6 bases). Germline V gives CDR1 MDHEN, CDR2 SYDVKM. V lost 8 bases, J lost 3 bases, and 14 bases lay in between. This CDR3 region has 13 residues.

V is TRBV2 and J is TRBJ1-1; the D gene is possibly TRBD1 (5 bases). V lost 4 bases, J lost 4 bases, and 13 bases lay in between. The germline CDR1 and CDR2 sequences are SNHLY and FYNNEI. The CDR3 length is 14 residues. CDR3 in amino acids: CASSARREATEAFF. As DNA, the CDR3 is TGTGCCAGCAGTGCGCGCAGGGAGGCCACTGAAGCTTTCTTT. The full variable domain, rest sourced from reference TRBV2 and TRBJ1-1, is EPEVTQTPSHQVTQMGQEVILRCVPISNHLYFYWYRQILGQKVEFLVSFYNNEISEKSEIFDDQFSVERPDGSNFTLKIRSTKLEDSAMYFCASSARREATEAFFGQGTRLTVV.

This clonotype was picked up a small number of times. Mismatch with germline at one junction end may stem from a read error. This rearrangement joins TRBV15 to TRBJ2-3; no firm D call. This CDR3 is built from 12 residues. Germline values: CDR1 LNHNV, CDR2 YYDKDF (reference sequence). CDR3 in amino acids: CATSRVTHTQYF. For the CDR3, the DNA is TGTGCCACCAGCAGAGTCACACATACGCAGTATTTT.

This clonotype was recorded many times. The gene calls are TRBV3-1 and TRBJ2-7, with 8 bases aligning to TRBD2. Trimming removed 5 bases from V and 5 bases from J; junction bases left unmatched: 5. Germline V gene sequence: CDR1 LGHDT, CDR2 YNNKEL (reference sequence). The CDR3 extends over 13 amino acids. This CDR3 reads CASSSRGGNEQYF. The DNA for the CDR3 is TGTGCCAGCAGCTCTCGGGGGGGGAACGAGCAGTACTTC.

The sample holds many counts of this clonotype. The J gene is TRBJ2-3, the V gene TRBV7-6; 8 bases are shared with TRBD2. The V segment lost 2 bases and the J segment 3 bases; nucleotides outside the gene matches: 13. CDR3 length: 18 residues. Germline V gene data show CDR1 as SGHVS and CDR2 as FNYEAQ. Written as DNA, the CDR3 is TGTGCCAGCAGCTTAAGCCCGTCGGCGGGGGGTTCGACAGATACGCAGTATTTT. Translation: CASSLSPSAGGSTDTQYF. The whole variable domain, filled in from reference TRBV7-6 and TRBJ2-3, reads GAGVSQSPRYKVTKRGQDVALRCDPISGHVSLYWYRQALGQGPEFLTYFNYEAQQDKSGLPNDRFSAERPEGSISTLTIQRTEQRDSAMYRCASSLSPSAGGSTDTQYFGPGTRLTVL.

The CDR3 DNA reads as TGTGCCAGCAGCTTCCGGACAGCCTTATTCAACACCGGGGAGCTGTTTTTT. Its protein product is CASSFRTALFNTGELFF. V and J are TRBV5-6 and TRBJ2-2; the D gene is possibly TRBD1 (6 bases). V lost 2 bases and J lost 2, with 16 bases in between. Germline CDR1 SGHDT, CDR2 YYEEEE. CDR3 length equals 17 residues.

Judged by abundance, this clonotype is medium-sized (0.01 to 0.1%). The chain uses TRBV2 and TRBJ1-1; D is perhaps TRBD1 (6 bases). Deletions cut 6 bases from V and 5 bases from J, with 19 bases between. Germline CDR1 reads SNHLY; CDR2 reads FYNNEI. The CDR3 runs 15 residues. CDR3 region: CASSRSTGRGTEAFF. The CDR3 DNA sequence: TGTGCCAGCAGCCGATCCACAGGGAGAGGGACTGAAGCTTTCTTT.

V is TRBV15 and J is TRBJ1-3; D perhaps matches TRBD1 (6 bases). The CDR3 runs to 13 residues. From germline, CDR1 is LNHNV and CDR2 YYDKDF (reference sequence). Trimming stripped 10 bases from V and 4 bases from J, with 14 bases between. CDR3 bases: TGTGCCATAAGCACAGGGAAAGGAAACACCATATATTTT. Translated, it gives CAISTGKGNTIYF.

This chain uses TRBV24-1 with TRBJ1-1; D ambiguous. The ends were cut back, 4 bases at V and 0 bases at J, with 5 bases in the middle. This CDR3 spans 13 amino acids. CDR1 KGHDR and CDR2 SFDVKD come from the germline V gene. The CDR3 reads CATSDSVNTEAFF. As DNA, the CDR3 is TGTGCCACCAGTGACTCAGTGAACACTGAAGCTTTCTTT.